This T cell receptor (beta chain) is drawn from a study of CD8 T cells in Susac syndrome. The CDR3 covers 13 residues. J was trimmed by 6 bases and V by 6 bases; bases with no gene match: 5. Germline V CDR1 and CDR2: SQVTM, ANQGSEA. Sequencing of TCR beta, carried out with a high-throughput approach, was applied to CD8+ and CD4+ T cells from the blood. In contrast to the negatively isolated CD8+ and CD4+ T cells, TEMRA cells were FACS-enriched. After extraction with the RNeasy kit, about 0.5 to 1 ug of the RNA was reverse transcribed using random hexamers. Amplification of the TCR beta CDR3 was carried out by immunoSEQ multiplex PCR, which spanned a total of 54 Vbeta and 13 Jbeta segments. TCRdb used MiXCR to reprocess the immunoSEQ multiplex PCR reads, holding one entry per CDR3 protein. The data contain around 190,000 distinct CDR3 sequences, roughly 95% of them singletons.

This receptor was taken from a human donor in good health. Sequencing used CD4+ T cells from PBMCs. The V and J genes are TRBV29-1 and TRBJ1-4; 9 positions match TRBD1. The CDR3: CSVEGQGDEKLFF. The CDR3 bases are TGCAGCGTAGAGGGACAGGGTGATGAAAAACTGTTTTTT.